This section outlines one T cell receptor (beta chain) sequence together with its context. The data are from a study of T cell responses to AZD1222 COVID-19 vaccine. Profiled with immunoSEQ multiplex PCR; TCRdb holds only in-frame clones, not every one. The sample contains 70,000 to 95,000 clones, 89% of which appear only once. Germline V gene lookup returns CDR1 SGHDN and CDR2 FVKESK. The V gene lost 0 bases and the J gene lost 4 bases, with 15 bases spanning the gap. The CDR3 totals 16 residues. The chain links TRBV14 to TRBJ1-2, with D maybe TRBD1 (6 bases). The sample in question was peripheral blood, obtained on day 0 of MenACWY control vaccination. The receptor was derived from an adult in good health. CDR3 loop: CASSQDSRGLGYGYTF. For the CDR3, the DNA is TGTGCCAGCAGCCAAGATTCCAGGGGTCTGGGCTATGGCTACACCTTC.